Shown below are 22 T cell receptor beta chains from a single sample sequenced in a study of blood T cell repertoires in COVID-19 (dated by TCRdb to 2020 to 2022). Library preparation used the immunoSEQ multiplex PCR assay. The table was pulled from immuneACCESS by TCRdb, which kept in-frame rearrangements only. Such tables lose some clones; where checked, under half of the loss comes from unresolved V genes, and the rest has no known cause. The sample table contains around 270,000 clones; only one count was recorded for roughly 80% of them. Around 16% of the sample rests with the top ten. Sequenced input: peripheral blood. These receptors all come from a person aged 70 to 85 with COVID-19, enrolled during active disease.

The chain recombines TRBV19 with TRBJ2-7; D is undetermined. The CDR3 runs to 14 residues. Between the trimmed V and J ends, which lost 2 bases and 7 bases, there was a span of 15 bases. The V gene's germline CDR1 is LNHDA and CDR2 SQIVND (reference sequence). The DNA of the CDR3 is TGTGCCAGTAGTATACCGGGTCTCGATGGGGAGCAGTACTTC. Protein sequence: CASSIPGLDGEQYF.

The chain has TRBV7-3 and TRBJ2-7, with a possible D match to TRBD1 (5 bases). V was shortened by 0 bases and J by 3 bases, with 18 bases between the two germline ends. Germline values: CDR1 SGHTA, CDR2 FQGTGA. CDR3 size: 17 residues. The CDR3 bases are TGTGCCAGCAGCTTAACTAGGATGGGGCAGGGTTACTACGAGCAGTACTTC. Encoded protein: CASSLTRMGQGYYEQYF.

The chain combines TRBV5-4 with TRBJ1-2; no clear D. The V and J ends lost 5 bases and 6 bases respectively, with 17 bases between them. Germline V gene data show CDR1 as SGHNT and CDR2 as YYREEE (reference sequence). This CDR3 is built from 14 residues. The CDR3 nucleotides are TGTGCCAGCAGAAAAGAGTCTCAATTCCATGGCTACACCTTC. Its protein is CASRKESQFHGYTF. Complete variable domain (other parts from reference TRBV5-4 and TRBJ1-2): ETGVTQSPTHLIKTRGQQVTLRCSSQSGHNTVSWYQQALGQGPQFIFQYYREEENGRGNFPPRFSGLQFPNYSSELNVNALELDDSALYLCASRKESQFHGYTFGSGTRLTVV.

The count of this clone is one. V is TRBV28 and J is TRBJ1-5; D is possibly TRBD1 (5 bases). The V gene's germline CDR1 is MDHEN and CDR2 SYDVKM. The CDR3 extends over 14 amino acids. Trimming removed 6 bases at V and 2 bases at J, with 11 bases between. The CDR3 here is CASSSRVGNQPQHF. CDR3 bases: TGTGCCAGCAGCTCCAGGGTTGGCAATCAGCCCCAGCATTTT.

This clone was counted only a few times. The V gene is TRBV7-3, the J gene TRBJ2-1, with TRBD2 identical over 10 bases. The CDR3 length is 15 residues. Germline V gene sequence: CDR1 SGHTA, CDR2 FQGTGA. The V and J ends lost 6 bases and 8 bases, in that order; junction bases with no gene match: 10. The CDR3 loop reads CASRDSGRASDEQFF. CDR3 nucleotide sequence: TGTGCCAGCAGGGACAGCGGGAGGGCCTCCGATGAGCAGTTCTTC.

In the case of this clone: Sequence at one end of the junction differs from germline and may be a read error. J is TRBJ1-1 and V is TRBV7-9; D ambiguous. The CDR3 length is 11 residues. The germline V gene has CDR1 SEHNR and CDR2 FQNEAQ (reference sequence). The CDR3 loop is CASSETTKAFF. In nucleotides, the CDR3 is TGTGCCAGCAGCGAGACCACTAAAGCTTTCTTT.

The rearrangement uses TRBV19 and TRBJ1-6; 7 bases map to TRBD1. J lost 5 bases, V lost 8 bases, and 9 bases had no gene match. CDR3 length: 15 amino acids. From germline, CDR1 is LNHDA and CDR2 SQIVND (reference sequence). CDR3 DNA: TGTGCCAGTTCCCCCCGGGACAGCAATAATTCACCCCTCCACTTT. Protein product: CASSPRDSNNSPLHF. Drawing the rest from reference TRBV19 and TRBJ1-6, the complete variable domain is DGGITQSPKYLFRKEGQNVTLSCEQNLNHDAMYWYRQDPGQGLRLIYYSQIVNDFQKGDIAEGYSVSREKKESFPLTVTSAQKNPTAFYLCASSPRDSNNSPLHFGNGTRLTVT.

This sequence joins TRBV30 and TRBJ2-2; no firm D call. This CDR3 is built from 12 residues. From germline, CDR1 is GTSNPN and CDR2 SVGIG (reference sequence). V shed 8 bases and J shed 1 base, with 8 bases lying between them. This CDR3 is CAGRQNTGELFF. CDR3 DNA sequence: TGTGCCGGCCGACAGAACACCGGGGAGCTGTTTTTT.

The chain combines TRBV5-5 with TRBJ2-1; 7 bases map to TRBD2. Germline V gene data show CDR1 as SGHKS and CDR2 as YYEKEE (reference sequence). The CDR3 totals 14 residues. Trimming took 5 bases from V and 0 from J; bases not matched to a gene: 2. CDR3 bases: TGTGCCAGCAGTACTAGCGCCTCCTACAATGAGCAGTTCTTC. Translated, it gives CASSTSASYNEQFF.

Concerning this clone itself: Other DNA variants within this sample encode the same CDR3. The rearrangement uses TRBV7-3 and TRBJ2-3; 12 nucleotides line up with TRBD2. V gave up 5 bases and J gave up 1 base; unmatched junction bases: 1. Germline values: CDR1 SGHTA, CDR2 FQGTGA. The CDR3 runs to 15 residues. CDR3 DNA: TGTGCCAGCAGCCCTAGCGGGGGGGGCACAGATACGCAGTATTTT. The encoded protein is CASSPSGGGTDTQYF.

The chain recombines TRBV5-5 with TRBJ2-2; 7 bases align to TRBD1. Trimming removed 0 bases from V and 6 bases from J; junction bases left unmatched: 8. The CDR3 totals 16 residues. Germline CDR1 is SGHKS and CDR2 is YYEKEE (reference sequence). The CDR3: CASSLEGTVLPGELFF. For the CDR3, the DNA is TGTGCCAGCAGCTTGGAGGGGACAGTCCTCCCCGGGGAGCTGTTTTTT.

The chain joins TRBV15 to TRBJ1-4; D possibly corresponds to TRBD1 (6 bases). The CDR3 sequence is 17 residues long. The germline V gene encodes CDR1 LNHNV and CDR2 YYDKDF (reference sequence). V dropped 4 bases and J dropped 7 bases, with 22 bases sitting between them. The CDR3 loop reads CATSTAEGGQVREKLFF. The CDR3 DNA reads as TGTGCCACCAGCACGGCGGAGGGGGGGCAAGTACGTGAAAAACTGTTTTTT.

V and J are TRBV7-8 and TRBJ2-5; 10 nucleotides line up with TRBD1. Germline values: CDR1 SGHVS, CDR2 FQNEAQ. CDR3 size: 17 residues. V lost 5 bases and J lost 2; bases outside the gene matches: 11. CDR3 nucleotide sequence: TGTGCCAGCAGCCAGTTTCCGGGACAGGGGCAACAAGAGACCCAGTACTTC. It yields the protein CASSQFPGQGQQETQYF.

V usage is TRBV5-4 and J usage is TRBJ2-2; 7 bases align to TRBD1. Trimming removed 2 bases from V and 3 bases from J; junction bases left unmatched: 4. Germline V gene data show CDR1 as SGHNT and CDR2 as YYREEE (reference sequence). The CDR3 contains 15 residues. The CDR3 DNA reads TGTGCCAGCAGCTTTAGGGGGCTGGACACCGGGGAGCTGTTTTTT. This translates into CASSFRGLDTGELFF.

V usage is TRBV7-9 and J usage is TRBJ2-3, with 13 nucleotides matching TRBD2. The V segment lost 4 bases and the J segment 4 bases; nucleotides outside the gene matches: 8. CDR3 length equals 17 residues. The germline gives CDR1 SEHNR, CDR2 FQNEAQ (reference sequence). In DNA, the CDR3 is TGTGCCAGCAGCTCCCGACTAGCGGGGGGCCCTGCAGATACGCAGTATTTT. This codes for CASSSRLAGGPADTQYF. The entire variable domain, with the rest obtained from reference TRBV7-9 and TRBJ2-3, is as follows: DTGVSQNPRHKITKRGQNVTFRCDPISEHNRLYWYRQTLGQGPEFLTYFQNEAQLEKSRLLSDRFSAERPKGSFSTLEIQRTEQGDSAMYLCASSSRLAGGPADTQYFGPGTRLTVL.

The chain employs TRBV6-6 and TRBJ2-1; perhaps TRBD2 as D (5 bases). The germline V gene encodes CDR1 MNHNY and CDR2 SVGAGI (reference sequence). V was trimmed by 2 bases and J by 6 bases, leaving 8 bases between them. The CDR3 sequence is 13 residues long. The CDR3 nucleotides read TGTGCCAGCAGTTACGGTCTAGCCAATGAGCAGTTCTTC. Amino acids: CASSYGLANEQFF.

The chain recombines TRBV4-3 with TRBJ1-2; D may be TRBD1 (5 bases). V dropped 0 bases and J dropped 8 bases, with 16 bases sitting between them. This CDR3 has 15 residues. The V gene's germline CDR1 is LGHNA and CDR2 YSLEER. The CDR3 spells CASSQEMRGIMGYTF. Here the CDR3 DNA reads TGCGCCAGCAGCCAAGAAATGCGGGGGATTATGGGCTACACCTTC.

The gene calls are TRBV28 and TRBJ2-5; a possible D gene is TRBD2 (5 bases). CDR3 length: 12 amino acids. Germline V CDR1 and CDR2: MDHEN, SYDVKM. Deletions cut 6 bases from V and 8 bases from J, with 13 bases between. The CDR3 region is CASSLWAGTQYF. In nucleotides, the CDR3 is TGTGCCAGCAGCCTTTGGGCGGGTACCCAGTACTTC.

The chain has TRBV6-5 and TRBJ1-5; tentative D call: TRBD1 (6 bases). Trimming left V 2 bases short and J 0 bases short, with 8 bases between. The germline CDR1 and CDR2 sequences are MNHEY and SVGAGI. This CDR3 spans 15 amino acids. The DNA for the CDR3 is TGTGCCAGCAGTTACGGGGGCGATAGCAATCAGCCCCAGCATTTT. The encoded protein is CASSYGGDSNQPQHF.

The chain uses TRBV5-4 and TRBJ1-4; the match to TRBD1 covers 7 bases. The CDR3 covers 15 residues. The V and J ends lost 4 bases and 3 bases, in that order; junction bases with no gene match: 6. The V gene's germline CDR1 is SGHNT and CDR2 YYREEE (reference sequence). DNA of the CDR3: TGTGCCAGCAGCATCACGACAGGGTCTAATGAAAAACTGTTTTTT. This gives the protein CASSITTGSNEKLFF.

V gene TRBV30 combines with J gene TRBJ2-4; TRBD2 matches at 11 bases. Germline V lookup: CDR1 GTSNPN, CDR2 SVGIG (reference sequence). After removal of 3 bases from V and 8 bases from J, the junction contained 15 bases not matched to a gene. The CDR3 totals 17 residues. CDR3 DNA sequence: TGTGCCTGGAGCCCCCGGGCTAGCGGGAGGAGGATGGACATTCAGTACTTC. Protein: CAWSPRASGRRMDIQYF.

The chain employs TRBV7-9 and TRBJ1-2; 10 bases fit TRBD1. CDR1 is SEHNR, CDR2 FQNEAQ, per germline (reference sequence). J was trimmed by 14 bases and V by 4 bases; bases with no gene match: 4. The CDR3 runs to 11 residues. The CDR3 DNA sequence: TGTGCCAGCAGCTCGACAGGGGGCGCAACCTTC. This sequence encodes CASSSTGGATF.